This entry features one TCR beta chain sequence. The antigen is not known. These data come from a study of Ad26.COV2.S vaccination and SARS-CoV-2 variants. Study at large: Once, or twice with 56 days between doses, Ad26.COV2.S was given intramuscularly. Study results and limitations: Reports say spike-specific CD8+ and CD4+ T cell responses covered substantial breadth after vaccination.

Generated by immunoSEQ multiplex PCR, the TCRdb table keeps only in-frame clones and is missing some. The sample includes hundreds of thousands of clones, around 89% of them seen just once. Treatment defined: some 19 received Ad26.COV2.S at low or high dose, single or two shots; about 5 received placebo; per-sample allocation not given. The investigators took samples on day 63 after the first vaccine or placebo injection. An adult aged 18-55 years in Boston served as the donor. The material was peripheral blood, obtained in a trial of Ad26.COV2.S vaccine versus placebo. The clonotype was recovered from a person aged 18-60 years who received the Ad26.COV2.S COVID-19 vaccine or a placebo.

CDR3 sequence: CASRQGGTDTQYF. The CDR3 DNA reads TGTGCCAGCCGACAGGGAGGGACAGATACGCAGTATTTT. The chain employs TRBV19 and TRBJ2-3; D may match TRBD1 or TRBD2 (7 bases each). V was pared by 9 bases and J by 3 bases, with 13 bases between. From germline, CDR1 is LNHDA and CDR2 SQIVND (reference sequence). The CDR3 spans 13 residues.